This passage covers 4 T cell receptor beta chains from one sample sequenced in a study of blood T cell repertoires in COVID-19. The data were produced by immunoSEQ multiplex PCR, yet TCRdb's version contains in-frame clones alone and is incomplete. The sample shows 65,000 or so clones, around 80% of them seen only once. Sequencing was carried out using peripheral blood. These TCRs come from a man younger than 45 with COVID-19, enrolled during active disease.

This rearrangement joins TRBV20-1 to TRBJ1-1; 8 nucleotides align to TRBD1. Germline V gene data show CDR1 as DFQATT and CDR2 as SNEGSKA (reference sequence). J gave up 8 bases and V 5 bases, and 4 bases lay outside the gene matches. The CDR3 contains 11 residues. The DNA for the CDR3 is TGCAGTGCTCCTCGGACAGGGGAAGCTTTCTTT. Residues: CSAPRTGEAFF.

The J gene is TRBJ2-3, the V gene TRBV11-1; 8 bases map to TRBD2. This CDR3 spans 14 amino acids. Losses at the gene ends were 2 bases for V and 4 bases for J; bases not matched to a gene: 2. CDR1 SGHAT and CDR2 FQDESV come from the germline V gene (reference sequence). CDR3 region: CASSLTSGADTQYF. CDR3 DNA sequence: TGTGCCAGCAGCTTAACTAGCGGAGCAGATACGCAGTATTTT.

This sequence joins TRBV5-8 and TRBJ1-5, with a possible D match to TRBD1 (6 bases). CDR1 and CDR2 (germline): SGHTS, YDEGEE. This CDR3 spans 15 amino acids. V dropped 6 bases and J dropped 1 base, with 14 bases sitting between them. The CDR3 sequence: CASNVRGRSNQPQHF. The CDR3 DNA sequence: TGTGCCAGCAATGTCAGGGGTAGAAGCAATCAGCCCCAGCATTTT.

The chain recombines TRBV6-5 with TRBJ2-5, with 8 bases matching TRBD2. CDR3 length equals 15 residues. Looked up from germline, CDR1 is MNHEY and CDR2 is SVGAGI. V trimming: 6 bases; J trimming: 4 bases; junction bases outside the gene matches: 10. The CDR3 protein is CASSLLSGRGETQYF. The CDR3 DNA reads TGTGCCAGCAGCCTTCTAAGCGGGAGAGGAGAGACCCAGTACTTC.